Shown below are 32 T cell receptor beta chains from a single sample sequenced in a study of identical twins. TCRdb re-called the 5' RACE reads through MiXCR, storing one row per CDR3 protein. The repertoire holds 120,000 to 150,000 distinct CDR3 sequences, 3% to 4.5% seen once, with 7.5% to 8.5% in the top ten. Sequenced: memory T cells sorted from blood. Source of these receptors: a man aged 18 to 30 in good health.

Turning to this clonotype: Compared with germline, one end of the junction differs, possibly owing to a read error. V gene TRBV27 combines with J gene TRBJ2-7; a possible D gene is TRBD1 (6 bases). The length of the CDR3 is 11 residues. Germline assignment: CDR1 MNHEY and CDR2 SMNVEV (reference sequence). The CDR3 is CASRGGVGLHF. CDR3 coding DNA: TGTGCCAGCAGAGGGGGAGTCGGACTTCATTTC.

This clonotype was observed a few times. The chain recombines TRBV7-8 with TRBJ2-3; D is ambiguous. The CDR3 covers 13 residues. V lost 4 bases and J 2 bases, leaving 7 bases between the germline ends. Looked up from germline, CDR1 is SGHVS and CDR2 is FQNEAQ. The CDR3 spells CASSWPPTDTQYF. The CDR3 nucleotides read TGTGCCAGCAGCTGGCCTCCCACAGATACGCAGTATTTT.

This clonotype was seen at least ten times. The chain joins TRBV27 to TRBJ2-7; D may be TRBD1 (6 bases). CDR3 size: 15 residues. V was cut by 3 bases and J by 2 bases, with 14 bases left in between. CDR1 is MNHEY and CDR2 is SMNVEV in the germline V gene (reference sequence). Written as DNA, the CDR3 is TGTGCCAGCAGTTTGATCCGGGACACTACCTACGAGCAGTACTTC. Amino acids: CASSLIRDTTYEQYF.

Many counts were recorded for this clonotype. The chain joins TRBV20-1 to TRBJ2-3; the match to TRBD2 covers 11 bases. J was trimmed by 4 bases and V by 6 bases; bases with no gene match: 12. The CDR3 has 16 residues. Per the germline V gene, CDR1 is DFQATT and CDR2 is SNEGSKA (reference sequence). The CDR3 DNA sequence: TGCAGTGCACCAACTAGCGGGAGAACGGTCGCAGATACGCAGTATTTT. Translating it yields CSAPTSGRTVADTQYF.

Ten or more counts support this clonotype. J is TRBJ1-5 and V is TRBV28; TRBD1 might be the D (6 bases). Germline CDR1 is MDHEN and CDR2 is SYDVKM. The CDR3 is made up of 14 amino acids. Trimming took off 6 bases at V and 7 bases at J, with 16 bases between the two ends. CDR3 in amino acids: CASRNIQGWQPQHF. In nucleotides, the CDR3 is TGTGCCAGCAGAAACATACAGGGATGGCAGCCCCAGCATTTT.

The genes are TRBV25-1 and TRBJ1-2; 9 positions agree with TRBD1. There are 19 residues in the CDR3. Per germline, CDR1 MGHDK and CDR2 SYGVNS. V shed 4 bases, J shed 5 bases, and the junction held 20 bases outside the gene matches. CDR3 protein: CASSGATLTQGADIYGYTF. The CDR3 DNA reads TGTGCCAGCAGTGGAGCCACTTTAACACAGGGGGCGGACATTTATGGCTACACCTTC.

This clonotype was seen many times. The CDR3 bases are TGTGCCAGCAGTTTTTTCCGGGACAGAGGGCGGGATGAGCAGTTCTTC. It is translated as CASSFFRDRGRDEQFF. This chain uses TRBV12-3 or TRBV12-4 with TRBJ2-1; 7 positions agree with TRBD1. This CDR3 has 16 amino acids. With 3 bases clipped from V and 8 bases from J, the junction kept 13 bases outside the gene matches.

Comments on this clonotype: A read error is possible here, since a much larger clone lies one base away. The CDR3 carries no conserved terminal phenylalanine or tryptophan, so it likely arises from a read error. The CDR3 DNA reads TGTGCCAGCAGCTTCACGGTGGAGCAGTACCTC. Translation gives CASSFTVEQYL. The chain joins TRBV7-9 to TRBJ2-7; D gene ambiguous. CDR3 length: 11 amino acids. Trimming took 3 bases from V and 7 from J, leaving 7 bases between them. Germline CDR1 SEHNR, CDR2 FQNEAQ (reference sequence).

This clonotype was detected many times. V and J are TRBV5-1 and TRBJ1-3; D might be TRBD1 (5 bases). Germline V gives CDR1 SGHRS, CDR2 YFSETQ. This CDR3 spans 18 amino acids. The ends were cut back, 0 bases at V and 0 bases at J, with 16 bases in the middle. CDR3 residues: CASSLDGGITVSGNTIYF. CDR3 coding DNA: TGCGCCAGCAGCTTGGATGGGGGGATCACTGTCTCTGGAAACACCATATATTTT. The whole variable domain, remainder taken from reference TRBV5-1 and TRBJ1-3, is KAGVTQTPRYLIKTRGQQVTLSCSPISGHRSVSWYQQTPGQGLQFLFEYFSETQRNKGNFPGRFSGRQFSNSRSEMNVSTLELGDSALYLCASSLDGGITVSGNTIYFGEGSWLTVV.

In the case of this clonotype: Compared with germline, one end of the junction differs, possibly owing to a read error. This sequence joins TRBV18 and TRBJ2-1, with 12 nucleotides matching TRBD2. The CDR3 is made up of 17 amino acids. Germline CDR1 reads KGHSH; CDR2 reads LQKENI. CDR3 coding DNA: TGTGCCAGCTCACCAGGGCTAGCGGGAGGGCCCTACAATCAGCAGTTCTTC. Translation gives CASSPGLAGGPYNQQFF.

This clonotype appeared many times. The V gene is TRBV6-2 or TRBV6-3, the J gene TRBJ2-3, with a weak D call TRBD2 (6 bases). The germline V and J ends were trimmed by 7 bases and 2 bases, with 16 bases remaining between them. CDR3 size: 15 residues. Per germline, CDR1 MNHEY and CDR2 SVGEGT. Written as DNA, the CDR3 is TGTGCCAGCACCCGGGCTCTAGCGACCACAGATACGCAGTATTTT. Residues: CASTRALATTDTQYF.

Ten or more counts support this clonotype. The chain combines TRBV11-1 with TRBJ2-3, with TRBD1 identical over 9 bases. V trimming: 5 bases; J trimming: 8 bases; junction bases outside the gene matches: 14. This CDR3 contains 16 residues. Germline V gives CDR1 SGHAT, CDR2 FQDESV (reference sequence). The CDR3, as DNA: TGTGCCAGCAGCCCGCCGGGACAGGGAGCCCGTGGTACGCAGTATTTT. This gives the protein CASSPPGQGARGTQYF.

This clonotype was observed at least ten times. The V call is TRBV6-1, the J call TRBJ2-5; D may match TRBD1 or TRBD2 (5 bases each). The V and J ends lost 10 bases and 0 bases respectively, with 15 bases between them. This CDR3 is built from 14 residues. Germline CDR1 MNHNS, CDR2 SASEGT. CDR3 sequence reads: CATGGLPNQETQYF. CDR3 coding DNA: TGTGCCACTGGGGGTCTTCCCAACCAAGAGACCCAGTACTTC.

The table lists this clonotype with many counts. The chain couples TRBV7-8 to TRBJ2-1; 7 bases fit TRBD2. The CDR3 totals 14 residues. Germline V lookup: CDR1 SGHVS, CDR2 FQNEAQ. Trimming at V came to 2 bases and at J to 6 bases, leaving 4 bases not matched to a gene. The CDR3 loop reads CASSLRTGGNEQFF. DNA of the CDR3: TGTGCCAGCAGCTTACGCACGGGGGGCAATGAGCAGTTCTTC.

This clonotype rates as medium-sized. The V call is TRBV5-1, the J call TRBJ2-3; 8 bases map to TRBD2. This CDR3 is built from 14 residues. The germline CDR1 and CDR2 sequences are SGHRS and YFSETQ. J was trimmed by 7 bases and V by 4 bases; bases with no gene match: 8. The CDR3 bases are TGCGCCAGCAGCGCGACTAGCGCTTCAAATACGCAGTATTTT. Protein: CASSATSASNTQYF.

This clonotype was observed at least ten times. CDR3 region: CASSFLELGTDTQYF. As DNA, the CDR3 is TGTGCCAGCAGCTTCTTGGAATTGGGTACAGATACGCAGTATTTT. The J gene is TRBJ2-3, the V gene TRBV7-2; D is undetermined. The germline V gene has CDR1 SGHTA and CDR2 FQGNSA. With 3 bases removed from V and 3 bases from J, the gap between germline ends came to 13 bases. The CDR3 sequence is 15 residues long.

This clonotype has ten or more counts. The chain has TRBV4-3 and TRBJ2-7, with D perhaps assigned TRBD1 or TRBD2 (5 bases each). The CDR3 has 15 amino acids. In germline, CDR1 is LGHNA, CDR2 YSLEER. The V end was cut by 1 base, the J end by 6 bases, with 16 bases between. The CDR3, as DNA: TGCGCCAGCAGCCAAGCCACCAGGGCTGGAGGCGAGCAGTACTTC. Protein sequence: CASSQATRAGGEQYF.

This clonotype was recorded many times. The chain recombines TRBV29-1 with TRBJ2-1; 10 bases are a match to TRBD2. Trimming removed 7 bases from V and 2 bases from J; junction bases left unmatched: 2. Germline loops: CDR1 SQVTM, CDR2 ANQGSEA. This CDR3 contains 13 residues. CDR3 coding DNA: TGCAGCGCCGGGACTAGCGCCTACAATGAGCAGTTCTTC. Translation: CSAGTSAYNEQFF.

This clonotype was observed many times. The V call is TRBV20-1, the J call TRBJ1-2, with 10 nucleotides matching TRBD1. V lost 4 bases, J lost 2 bases, and 7 bases stayed unmatched. The CDR3 loop spans 15 amino acids. Germline CDR1 is DFQATT and CDR2 is SNEGSKA (reference sequence). Here the CDR3 DNA reads TGCAGTGCTACTCGACAGGGGGCTCGGAACTATGGCTACACCTTC. Protein sequence: CSATRQGARNYGYTF.

This clonotype was picked up many times. The CDR3: CSGRGLAGVLGDEQFF. CDR3 DNA sequence: TGCAGCGGGCGGGGACTAGCGGGAGTGTTAGGGGATGAGCAGTTCTTC. This chain links TRBV29-1 with TRBJ2-1; 14 nucleotides match TRBD2. Germline V gives CDR1 SQVTM, CDR2 ANQGSEA. The CDR3 is 16 residues long. The junction had 13 bases not matched to a gene; V was cut back by 7 bases and J by 8 bases.

This clonotype came up many times. Here the CDR3 DNA reads TGCGCCAGCAGCTTGACAGGACTAGCGGGGATTAGTACCGGGGAGCTGTTTTTT. Protein sequence: CASSLTGLAGISTGELFF. V usage is TRBV5-1 and J usage is TRBJ2-2, with TRBD2 identical over 12 bases. The CDR3 covers 18 residues. With 1 base clipped from V and 5 bases from J, the junction kept 9 bases outside the gene matches. CDR1 and CDR2 (germline): SGHRS, YFSETQ.

There are many counts of this clonotype. V and J are TRBV11-2 and TRBJ1-1; no clear D gene. Between the trimmed V and J ends, which lost 4 bases and 8 bases, there was a span of 14 bases. Per the germline V gene, CDR1 is SGHAT and CDR2 is FQNNGV. CDR3 length equals 13 residues. Written as DNA, the CDR3 is TGTGCCAGCAGCTCCCGGTCGGGCATCGAAGCTTTCTTT. As protein: CASSSRSGIEAFF.

This clonotype was seen ten or more times. The chain links TRBV7-9 to TRBJ2-1; D not certain. The V end lost 1 base, the J end lost 5 bases, and 6 bases lay between the germline ends. This CDR3 region has 13 residues. Germline V CDR1 and CDR2: SEHNR, FQNEAQ (reference sequence). CDR3 amino acids: CASSLGFHNEQFF. The CDR3 DNA reads as TGTGCCAGCAGCTTAGGATTCCACAATGAGCAGTTCTTC.

In its sample, this clonotype was seen once. This may come from a read error, since a much larger clone is one base off. CDR3 bases: TGTGCCAGCGGTGAACCAGGGAGCACAGATACGCAGTATTTT. This gives the protein CASGEPGSTDTQYF. This chain connects TRBV25-1 to TRBJ2-3; tentative D call: TRBD1 (5 bases). Germline lookup yields CDR1 MGHDK and CDR2 SYGVNS. CDR3 length: 14 residues.

This clonotype was detected ten times or more. V is TRBV5-1 and J is TRBJ2-3; D not certain. The CDR3 length is 14 residues. The germline CDR1 and CDR2 sequences are SGHRS and YFSETQ. Between the trimmed V and J ends, which lost 4 bases and 2 bases, there was a span of 11 bases. CDR3 coding DNA: TGCGCCAGCAGCGGTGTCGCCCCCACAGATACGCAGTATTTT. Encoded protein: CASSGVAPTDTQYF.

This clonotype occurred many times. The CDR3 nucleotides read TGTGCCAGCAGTTTAGGGGGGACAGGGAACTATGGCTACACCTTC. Amino acid sequence: CASSLGGTGNYGYTF. The chain couples TRBV12-3 or TRBV12-4 to TRBJ1-2; 9 nucleotides align to TRBD1. This CDR3 region has 15 residues. J was trimmed by 2 bases and V by 1 base; bases with no gene match: 2.

In its sample, this clonotype was seen many times. This chain uses TRBV28 with TRBJ2-1; TRBD2 aligns across 15 bases. The germline CDR1 and CDR2 sequences are MDHEN and SYDVKM. After removal of 5 bases from V and 7 bases from J, the junction contained 9 bases not matched to a gene. The length of the CDR3 is 17 residues. CDR3: CASSDGLAGGPRNEQFF. CDR3 sequence (DNA): TGTGCCAGCAGTGACGGACTAGCGGGAGGGCCGAGAAATGAGCAGTTCTTC.

This clonotype was counted at least ten times. The V gene is TRBV24-1, the J gene TRBJ1-2; possible D gene TRBD1, 5 bases. V lost 3 bases and J 4 bases, leaving 8 bases between the germline ends. The CDR3 is 13 residues long. CDR1 is KGHDR and CDR2 is SFDVKD in the germline V gene. The CDR3 DNA reads as TGTGCCACCAGTGATGGACACCGCTATGGCTACACCTTC. It specifies CATSDGHRYGYTF.

There are many counts of this clonotype. The V gene is TRBV7-2, the J gene TRBJ2-1, with 8 bases fitting TRBD1. The CDR3 contains 16 residues. Germline V gene lookup returns CDR1 SGHTA and CDR2 FQGNSA. J lost 0 bases, V lost 4 bases, and 5 bases had no gene match. The CDR3 DNA reads as TGTGCCAGCAGCTCTCGGACAGGGAGCTCCTACAATGAGCAGTTCTTC. This sequence encodes CASSSRTGSSYNEQFF.

This clonotype was found many times. The rearrangement links TRBV19 to TRBJ1-6; 8 bases are shared with TRBD1. CDR1 is LNHDA and CDR2 is SQIVND in the germline V gene (reference sequence). This CDR3 has 15 amino acids. The trim removed 5 bases at V and 9 bases at J, leaving 9 bases unmatched. CDR3 nucleotide sequence: TGTGCCAGTAGTCCGCCCGGGACAGGCGGTTCACCCCTCCACTTT. The encoded protein is CASSPPGTGGSPLHF.

This clonotype was picked up many times. J is TRBJ2-7 and V is TRBV10-2; the D is unclear. The CDR3 is 10 amino acids. Germline V gene data show CDR1 as WSHSY and CDR2 as SAAADI. Trimming stripped 9 bases from V and 6 bases from J, with 9 bases between. CDR3 in DNA: TGCGCCAGTGGCTCAGGCGAGCAGTACGTC. It encodes CASGSGEQYV.

Ten or more counts support this clonotype. The chain is built from TRBV3-1 and TRBJ2-4; D unresolved. Trimming removed 0 bases from V and 6 bases from J, with 9 bases in between. CDR1 and CDR2 (germline): LGHDT, YNNKEL (reference sequence). The length of the CDR3 is 14 residues. For the CDR3, the DNA is TGTGCCAGCAGCCAAGATGTAAATCCAAACATTCAGTACTTC. This codes for CASSQDVNPNIQYF.